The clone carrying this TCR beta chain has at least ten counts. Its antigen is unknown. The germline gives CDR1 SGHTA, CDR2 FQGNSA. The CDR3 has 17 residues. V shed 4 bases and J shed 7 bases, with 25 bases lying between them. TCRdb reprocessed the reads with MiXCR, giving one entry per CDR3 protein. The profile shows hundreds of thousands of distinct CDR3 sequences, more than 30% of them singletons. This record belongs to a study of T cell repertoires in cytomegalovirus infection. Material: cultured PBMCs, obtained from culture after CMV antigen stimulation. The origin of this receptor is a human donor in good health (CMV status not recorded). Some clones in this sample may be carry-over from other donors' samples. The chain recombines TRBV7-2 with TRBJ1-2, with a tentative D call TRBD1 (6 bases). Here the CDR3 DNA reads TGTGCCAGCAGCTCCCCAGCACGGGACATCCATTCGGGTGGCTACACCTTC. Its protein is CASSSPARDIHSGGYTF.